Listed below are T cell receptor beta chains from one sample, sequenced in a study of response to subunit inactivated influenza vaccine. TCRdb itself ran the RT-PCR reads through MiXCR, one entry per CDR3 protein. The repertoire has 650,000 or so distinct CDR3 sequences, around 15% of them found once; the top ten carry 7.6%. The sample was PBMCs from blood, taken less than 15 days before vaccination. The receptors were sampled from a man aged 50 to 60 who received an inactivated influenza vaccine. The CDR3 runs from the conserved cysteine through the conserved F or W. D genes are given only for firm matches. Clone size is stated in some rows and not others, as once, few, many or a class when expanded.

D gene	V gene	J gene	clone size	CDR3 DNA	CDR3 protein
NA	TRBV27	TRBJ2-7	few	TGTGCCAGCAGTTTATCGGGACTTCTCACCTACGAGCAGTACTTC	CASSLSGLLTYEQYF
NA	TRBV20-1	TRBJ2-6	NA	TGCAGTGCTAGAGAGAACTCTGGGGCCAACGTCCTGACTTTC	CSARENSGANVLTF
TRBD1	TRBV7-6	TRBJ2-7	NA	TGTGCCAGCAGCAAAACGGACAGGGTCTACGAGCAGTACTTC	CASSKTDRVYEQYF
TRBD2	TRBV7-7	TRBJ2-1	NA	TGTGCTAGCAGCCGCGGGGGGATCTACAATGAGCAGTTCTTC	CASSRGGIYNEQFF
NA	TRBV7-2	TRBJ2-7	NA	TGTGCCAGCAGCCAATACACCCGGGGCTACGAGCAGTACTTC	CASSQYTRGYEQYF
TRBD1	TRBV3-1	TRBJ1-2	NA	TGTGCCAGCAGCCAAGATAGGGCGACAGGGGGCTTGGGCTACACCTTC	CASSQDRATGGLGYTF
NA	TRBV25-1	TRBJ1-4	few	TGTGCCAGCAGTACTCAGGGGGAAAAACTGTTTTTT	CASSTQGEKLFF
NA	TRBV29-1	TRBJ2-1	NA	TGCAGCGTGCTGATAGCGGCGGCCTACAATGAGCAGTTCTTC	CSVLIAAAYNEQFF
NA	TRBV20-1	TRBJ2-1	NA	TGCAGTGCTAGGGCACTGGCGGACCATGAGCAGTTCTTC	CSARALADHEQFF
TRBD2	TRBV5-1	TRBJ2-1	NA	TGCGCCAGCAGCTGGAGGTCCGGGACTAGTTCAAATGAGCAGTTCTTC	CASSWRSGTSSNEQFF
TRBD1	TRBV15	TRBJ2-7	NA	TGTGCCACATCGCCGACAGGGAACTACGAGCAGTACTTC	CATSPTGNYEQYF
NA	TRBV7-9	TRBJ1-1	NA	TGTGCCAGCAGCTCGGACCCCGCGGCTGAAGCTTTCTTT	CASSSDPAAEAFF
TRBD2	TRBV14	TRBJ2-1	NA	TGTGCCAGCAGCCAAGATTGGGAGACTAGCGGGAGTTGGCACAATGAGCAGTTCTTC	CASSQDWETSGSWHNEQFF
NA	TRBV6-5	TRBJ2-1	NA	TGTGCCAGCAGTTATTTCCCCGGGACCGATTATCGGGGGTACAATGAGCAGTTCTTC	CASSYFPGTDYRGYNEQFF
NA	TRBV11-3	TRBJ2-7	NA	TGTGCCAGCAGTCGGGGACGGGTCGGGGACGAGCAGTACTTC	CASSRGRVGDEQYF
NA	TRBV6-2/TRBV6-3	TRBJ2-3	few	TGTGCCAGCAGTAGGGACTGGAACACAGATACGCAGTATTTT	CASSRDWNTDTQYF
TRBD1	TRBV6-2/TRBV6-3	TRBJ2-7	few	TGTGCCAGCAGTAAACCGGGACAGGGGGTCTACGAGCAGTACTTC	CASSKPGQGVYEQYF
TRBD1	TRBV7-7	TRBJ2-2	few	TGTGCTAGCAGCACAGGGACAGCTTACACCGGGGAGCTGTTTTTT	CASSTGTAYTGELFF
NA	TRBV29-1	TRBJ1-3	few	TGCAGCGTTTCAGTCCTCTCTGGAAACACCATATATTTT	CSVSVLSGNTIYF
NA	TRBV20-1	TRBJ2-3	few	TGCAGTGCTAGAGGGGCCCCAGGTTCTAGCACAGATACGCAGTATTTT	CSARGAPGSSTDTQYF
NA	TRBV20-1	TRBJ2-3	few	TGCAGTGTAAAAGGGTTGGAGAACACAGATACGCAGTATTTT	CSVKGLENTDTQYF
TRBD1	TRBV20-1	TRBJ2-7	NA	TGCAGTGCTCACCGGGACAGGGGTTACGAGCAGTACTTC	CSAHRDRGYEQYF
TRBD2	TRBV7-9	TRBJ2-5	few	TGTGCCAGCGTGGGGGGGTTGGGAAAGACCCAGTACTTC	CASVGGLGKTQYF
NA	TRBV5-6	TRBJ2-7	many	TGTGCCAGCAGCTTGGACGTATACGAGCAGTACTTC	CASSLDVYEQYF
TRBD2	TRBV12-3/TRBV12-4	TRBJ2-2	NA	TGTGCCAGCAGTCCTAGCGGGAGAGGCGGGGAGCTGTTTTTT	CASSPSGRGGELFF
NA	TRBV6-2/TRBV6-3	TRBJ1-1	NA	TGTGCCAGCAGTTACCGGCGGGGGATACGGAACACTGAAGCTTTCTTT	CASSYRRGIRNTEAFF
NA	TRBV11-2	TRBJ2-3	NA	TGTGCCAGCAGCGGAGGAAAAGGGCTTTTTCCCGATACGCAGTATTTT	CASSGGKGLFPDTQYF
NA	TRBV6-5	TRBJ1-2	NA	TGTGCCAGCAGTTACTCGAGTCGGCAGGGCGGCTATGGCTACACCTTC	CASSYSSRQGGYGYTF
NA	TRBV20-1	TRBJ2-7	NA	TGCAGTGCTAGAGATTACGTGACGGGATCCTACGAGCAGTACTTC	CSARDYVTGSYEQYF
TRBD1	TRBV5-6	TRBJ1-1	many	TGTGCCAGCAGCTCTAGGACAGGCACTGAAGCTTTCTTT	CASSSRTGTEAFF
NA	TRBV6-2/TRBV6-3	TRBJ2-2	few	TGTGCCAGCAGTTACTCGGTCAGCAACTGGCCCACCGGGGAGCTGTTTTTT	CASSYSVSNWPTGELFF
TRBD1	TRBV12-3/TRBV12-4	TRBJ2-2	few	TGTGCCAGCGGCCGGGACAGAGGGGAGCTGTTTTTT	CASGRDRGELFF
NA	TRBV27	TRBJ1-2	many	TGTGCCAGCACCTCCATGCAGGGCAACTATGGCTACACCTTC	CASTSMQGNYGYTF
NA	TRBV11-1	TRBJ2-7	NA	TGTGCCAGCAGCTCAGGGGCGCCCCACGAGCAGTACTTC	CASSSGAPHEQYF
NA	TRBV12-5	TRBJ2-1	NA	TGTGCTAGTGCCTCCGGACTGGCGGGCCAGGTCTCCTACAATGAGCAGTTCTTC	CASASGLAGQVSYNEQFF
NA	TRBV12-3/TRBV12-4	TRBJ2-1	NA	TGTGCCAGCAGACCCGCGGGTTCGAATGAGCAGTTCTTC	CASRPAGSNEQFF
NA	TRBV20-1	TRBJ2-7	NA	TGCAGTGCTAGCCCCGATGTACCCCGCTACGAGCAGTACTTC	CSASPDVPRYEQYF
NA	TRBV11-3	TRBJ2-1	NA	TGTGCCAGCAGCTCCTCAGGGATCAATGAGCAGTTCTTC	CASSSSGINEQFF
TRBD1	TRBV5-1	TRBJ1-1	NA	TGCGCCAGCAGCCAACTCCACAGGGGGAACACTGAAGCTTTCTTT	CASSQLHRGNTEAFF
NA	TRBV12-3/TRBV12-4	TRBJ2-7	few	TGTGCCAGCAGCTCAGGGGTCCCCTACGAGCAGTACTTC	CASSSGVPYEQYF
TRBD1	TRBV11-2	TRBJ2-3	few	TGTGCCAGCAGCTTAGTTGGACCCGGGACAGGAGACTTTTTTAGCACAGATACGCAGTATTTT	CASSLVGPGTGDFFSTDTQYF
TRBD2	TRBV4-3	TRBJ2-7	many	TGCGCCAGCAGCCAAGATAGACTAGCGGGAGCCTACGAGCAGTACTTC	CASSQDRLAGAYEQYF
NA	TRBV6-2/TRBV6-3	TRBJ2-7	few	TGTGCCAGCAGTCCCGCTTTCGAGCAGTACTTC	CASSPAFEQYF
TRBD2	TRBV5-1	TRBJ2-1	few	TGCGCCAGCAACAAACTAGCGGGAGGGCCCACCTACAATGAGCAGTTCTTC	CASNKLAGGPTYNEQFF
NA	TRBV4-3	TRBJ1-1	few	TGCGCCAGCAGCCAAGGGGGATTTATGAACACTGAAGCTTTCTTT	CASSQGGFMNTEAFF
NA	TRBV21-1	TRBJ2-5	NA	TGTGCCAGCAGCTACCGGACAGGGCGGTCGGAGACCCAGTACTTC	CASSYRTGRSETQYF
TRBD2	TRBV3-1	TRBJ2-3	few	TGTGCCAGCAGCCAGAGGGGAAGCGGGAGGAAGGATACGCAGTATTTT	CASSQRGSGRKDTQYF
TRBD2	TRBV20-1	TRBJ2-1	NA	TGCAGTGCTAGAGATCAGGGTAGCGGGAGCTACAATGAGCAGTTCTTC	CSARDQGSGSYNEQFF
TRBD1	TRBV4-1	TRBJ1-2	many	TGCGCCAGCAGCCGACCGGGACAGAACTATGGCTACACCTTC	CASSRPGQNYGYTF
TRBD1	TRBV5-6	TRBJ2-1	NA	TGTGCCAGCAGCCGAGGGACAGGGCACTACAATGAGCAGTTCTTC	CASSRGTGHYNEQFF
TRBD1	TRBV20-1	TRBJ1-5	NA	TGCAGTGCTACCGTCCAGGGGGCAGGTCAGCCCCAGCATTTT	CSATVQGAGQPQHF
NA	TRBV24-1	TRBJ2-1	few	TGTGCCACCAGTGAATCGATTAGGAGCTCCTACAATGAGCAGTTCTTC	CATSESIRSSYNEQFF
NA	TRBV28	TRBJ1-5	few	TGTGCCAGCAGTTTTCGTTTCAGCGATAGCAATCAGCCCCAGCATTTT	CASSFRFSDSNQPQHF
TRBD2	TRBV7-2	TRBJ2-7	few	TGTGCCAGCAGCTTCTTGGGACTAGCGGGGGCCTACGAGCAGTACTTC	CASSFLGLAGAYEQYF